What follows are 23 T cell receptor beta chains derived from one specimen sequenced in a study of blood T cell repertoires in COVID-19. Produced via immunoSEQ multiplex PCR; TCRdb's table is partial and in-frame only. The sample shows approximately 380,000 clones, around 84% of them seen only once. The sequencing sample was made of peripheral blood. The receptors were gathered from a woman between 18 and 29 years old with acute or convalescent COVID-19.

V is TRBV19 and J is TRBJ1-2; 9 nucleotides match TRBD1. This CDR3 has 15 residues. The ends lost 4 bases at V and 2 bases at J; junction bases unmatched: 5. CDR1 and CDR2 (germline): LNHDA, SQIVND (reference sequence). CDR3 region: CASSTPTGGNYGYTF. In DNA, the CDR3 is TGTGCCAGTAGTACCCCGACAGGGGGGAACTATGGCTACACCTTC.

The rearrangement links TRBV13 to TRBJ1-2; TRBD1 is a possible D gene (5 bases). The germline V gene has CDR1 PRHDT and CDR2 FYEKMQ (reference sequence). Trimming took off 2 bases at V and 5 bases at J, with 12 bases between the two ends. The CDR3 is 14 residues long. The DNA of the CDR3 is TGTGCCAGCAGCTTATGGGGGGTCAGTTATGGCTACACCTTC. Translating it yields CASSLWGVSYGYTF.

This chain connects TRBV5-4 to TRBJ2-1; 9 bases are a match to TRBD2. CDR1 and CDR2 from the germline V gene are SGHNT and YYREEE (reference sequence). The CDR3 has 14 amino acids. Trimming cost V 2 bases and J 6 bases; bases outside gene matches: 3. The DNA of the CDR3 is TGTGCCAGCAGCTTAGCGGGAGGTACCAATGAGCAGTTCTTC. It yields the protein CASSLAGGTNEQFF.

V usage is TRBV18 and J usage is TRBJ1-2, with TRBD1 matching 7 bases. Trimming cost V 3 bases and J 4 bases; bases outside gene matches: 29. In germline, CDR1 is KGHSH, CDR2 LQKENI. The CDR3 has 22 amino acids. The CDR3 loop reads CASSPFSLGGDFPSGQLYGYTF. The CDR3 nucleotides read TGTGCCAGCTCACCCTTCTCCCTCGGGGGGGACTTCCCCTCGGGACAGCTCTATGGCTACACCTTC.

V is TRBV19 and J is TRBJ1-4; D not resolved. The CDR3 is 14 residues long. Germline CDR1 is LNHDA and CDR2 is SQIVND (reference sequence). V was clipped by 3 bases and J by 0 bases, with 5 bases between them. CDR3 in DNA: TGTGCCAGTAGTATCTTTGCAACTAATGAAAAACTGTTTTTT. Translation: CASSIFATNEKLFF.

The chain couples TRBV6-4 to TRBJ1-5; 8 bases line up with TRBD1. Looked up from germline, CDR1 is MRHNA and CDR2 is SNTAGT. The CDR3 runs 19 residues. V gave up 1 base and J gave up 0 bases; unmatched junction bases: 11. In DNA form, the CDR3 reads TGTGCCAGCAGTGACTGGGTGGACGGGACAGGATATAGCAATCAGCCCCAGCATTTT. Translating gives CASSDWVDGTGYSNQPQHF.

The CDR3, as DNA: TGTGCCAGCAGCCGTGACAGTCCCGGCGGCTATGGCTACACCTTC. It codes for CASSRDSPGGYGYTF. This sequence joins TRBV27 and TRBJ1-2, with D possibly matching TRBD1 (5 bases). Germline-derived CDR1 and CDR2 are MNHEY and SMNVEV (reference sequence). The V end lost 6 bases, the J end lost 4 bases, and 18 bases lay between the germline ends. The CDR3 extends over 15 amino acids.

V and J are TRBV5-4 and TRBJ2-5, with 7 bases that match TRBD2. Per germline, CDR1 SGHNT and CDR2 YYREEE (reference sequence). This CDR3 is 16 amino acids long. Unmatched junction bases numbered 12, after V lost 3 bases and J lost 4 bases. CDR3 nucleotide sequence: TGTGCCAGCAGCTCTACAACCGGGGGGAAAGGAGAGACCCAGTACTTC. Translated: CASSSTTGGKGETQYF.

The chain carries TRBV10-3 and TRBJ2-1; D uncertain. The CDR3 contains 14 residues. With 2 bases removed from V and 14 bases from J, the gap between germline ends came to 19 bases. Per germline, CDR1 ENHRY and CDR2 SYGVKD. CDR3 bases: TGTGCCATCAGTGAGGCTGCCAGTATGGCAGATAAGTTCTTC. It encodes CAISEAASMADKFF.

The rearrangement links TRBV6-5 to TRBJ1-2, with a tentative D call TRBD1 (5 bases). The V end was cut by 7 bases, the J end by 7 bases, with 19 bases between. Germline V gene data show CDR1 as MNHEY and CDR2 as SVGAGI. This CDR3 has 14 amino acids. The CDR3 region is CASTTGEGQAGYTF. CDR3 bases: TGTGCCAGCACCACCGGGGAGGGGCAGGCTGGCTACACCTTC.

The chain has TRBV7-7 and TRBJ2-7; no clear D gene. Germline values: CDR1 SSHAT, CDR2 FNYEAQ (reference sequence). The CDR3 extends over 14 amino acids. The V and J ends lost 1 base and 1 base respectively, with 8 bases between them. For the CDR3, the DNA is TGTGCCAGCAGCTTAGTGGCAGGATCCTACGAGCAGTACTTC. This codes for CASSLVAGSYEQYF. The full variable domain, in which reference TRBV7-7 and TRBJ2-7 provide the parts outside the CDR3, is GAGVSQSPRYKVTKRGQDVTLRCDPISSHATLYWYQQALGQGPEFLTYFNYEAQPDKSGLPSDRFSAERPEGSISTLTIQRTEQRDSAMYRCASSLVAGSYEQYFGPGTRLTVT.

V is TRBV2 and J is TRBJ1-5, with 8 bases lining up with TRBD1. V dropped 4 bases and J dropped 3; count of bases not matched to a gene: 2. CDR3 length equals 14 residues. CDR1 is SNHLY, CDR2 FYNNEI, per germline. Here the CDR3 reads CASSGTGFNQPQHF. The CDR3 DNA sequence: TGTGCCAGCAGTGGGACAGGGTTCAATCAGCCCCAGCATTTT. Filled out from reference TRBV2 and TRBJ1-5, the complete variable domain reads EPEVTQTPSHQVTQMGQEVILRCVPISNHLYFYWYRQILGQKVEFLVSFYNNEISEKSEIFDDQFSVERPDGSNFTLKIRSTKLEDSAMYFCASSGTGFNQPQHFGDGTRLSIL.

The rearrangement uses TRBV2 and TRBJ2-4; D is unclear. The CDR3 has 11 amino acids. Germline CDR1 and CDR2: SNHLY and FYNNEI. The V and J ends lost 8 bases and 4 bases respectively, with 6 bases between them. Here the CDR3 DNA reads TGTGCCAGCGTCCGGAAAAACATTCAGTACTTC. Translating gives CASVRKNIQYF.

The chain employs TRBV28 and TRBJ2-1, with 14 nucleotides matching TRBD2. In germline, CDR1 is MDHEN, CDR2 SYDVKM. V trimming: 4 bases; J trimming: 7 bases; junction bases outside the gene matches: 24. This CDR3 is built from 22 residues. CDR3 in DNA: TGTGCCAGCAGTTCAGAAACCATCATCAGCAAGGGGGGACTAGCGGGAGTAAATGAGCAGTTCTTC. Encoded protein: CASSSETIISKGGLAGVNEQFF.

This chain connects TRBV6-6 to TRBJ1-1; unclear D gene. Trimming pared 7 bases from V and 4 bases from J, leaving 16 bases between. The CDR3 consists of 14 residues. Germline V gives CDR1 MNHNY, CDR2 SVGAGI (reference sequence). This chain's CDR3 is CASIRYGRGTEAFF. CDR3 sequence (DNA): TGTGCCAGCATTCGATACGGCAGAGGCACTGAAGCTTTCTTT.

V usage is TRBV2 and J usage is TRBJ2-7, with 10 nucleotides matching TRBD1. The CDR3 runs 15 residues. V was clipped by 0 bases and J by 6 bases; unmatched bases: 5. Germline-derived CDR1 and CDR2 are SNHLY and FYNNEI. The CDR3: CASSEAQGTGVEQYF. The CDR3 nucleotides are TGTGCCAGCAGTGAAGCACAAGGGACAGGGGTCGAGCAGTACTTC.

The chain joins TRBV6-5 to TRBJ1-1; no clear D. V was shortened by 0 bases and J by 5 bases, with 7 bases between the two germline ends. This CDR3 comprises 13 residues. Germline CDR1 and CDR2: MNHEY and SVGAGI. In nucleotides, the CDR3 is TGTGCCAGCAGTTACTCGGCGGATACTGAAGCTTTCTTT. Translation: CASSYSADTEAFF.

This sequence joins TRBV18 and TRBJ1-3; 10 nucleotides align to TRBD1. Looked up from germline, CDR1 is KGHSH and CDR2 is LQKENI. J was trimmed by 2 bases and V by 2 bases; bases with no gene match: 9. This CDR3 spans 18 amino acids. DNA of the CDR3: TGTGCCAGCTCACCATTTGACCCGGGACAGGGGCCTGGAAACACCATATATTTT. Translation: CASSPFDPGQGPGNTIYF.

V and J are TRBV5-1 and TRBJ2-5, with D unclear. Per the germline V gene, CDR1 is SGHRS and CDR2 is YFSETQ. V gave up 0 bases and J gave up 1 base, with 13 bases separating them. The CDR3 totals 16 residues. DNA of the CDR3: TGCGCCAGCAGCTTGGCCCGGTATGGTATCCAAGAGACCCAGTACTTC. This gives the protein CASSLARYGIQETQYF. Full variable domain (outside the CDR3, taken from reference TRBV5-1 and TRBJ2-5): KAGVTQTPRYLIKTRGQQVTLSCSPISGHRSVSWYQQTPGQGLQFLFEYFSETQRNKGNFPGRFSGRQFSNSRSEMNVSTLELGDSALYLCASSLARYGIQETQYFGPGTRLLVL.

The V gene is TRBV19, the J gene TRBJ2-1, with a possible D match to TRBD1 (6 bases). Germline-derived CDR1 and CDR2 are LNHDA and SQIVND (reference sequence). Trimming took 10 bases from V and 8 from J, leaving 18 bases between them. This CDR3 has 13 residues. The CDR3 bases are TGTGCCACGACAGGCGCCCTTCTCGATGAGCAGTTCTTC. Its translation is CATTGALLDEQFF.

The chain is built from TRBV24-1 and TRBJ2-2, with D tentatively TRBD2 (5 bases). Trimming took 3 bases from V and 4 from J, leaving 11 bases between them. This CDR3 has 15 amino acids. Germline V lookup: CDR1 KGHDR, CDR2 SFDVKD. CDR3 sequence: CATSDEGASTGELFF. CDR3 bases: TGTGCCACCAGTGATGAGGGTGCGAGCACCGGGGAGCTGTTTTTT.

V and J are TRBV6-6 and TRBJ1-2; 9 nucleotides line up with TRBD1. The V and J ends lost 6 bases and 5 bases, in that order; junction bases with no gene match: 4. From germline, CDR1 is MNHNY and CDR2 SVGAGI (reference sequence). The length of the CDR3 is 13 residues. In DNA form, the CDR3 reads TGTGCCAGCAGGGGACAGGGAGTATATGGCTACACCTTC. Protein: CASRGQGVYGYTF.

This sequence joins TRBV24-1 and TRBJ2-7; 9 bases match TRBD1. Germline assignment: CDR1 KGHDR and CDR2 SFDVKD. This CDR3 is 15 amino acids long. J gave up 4 bases and V 1 base, and 4 bases lay outside the gene matches. In nucleotides, the CDR3 is TGTGCCACCAGTGATTTTGGGACAGGGAGATACGAGCAGTACTTC. Protein sequence: CATSDFGTGRYEQYF.